This TCR beta chain was found in a study of CD8+ T cells in alopecia areata. Broader study findings: Any link of baseline CD8+ expansion to response, resting on one nonresponder, remains uncertain. Affected lesional scalp, above all in alopecia totalis/universalis, was more clonal than normal scalp.

The treatment: oral pan-JAK inhibitor, 5-10 mg twice daily. V was pared by 4 bases and J by 8 bases, with 17 bases between. Looked up from germline, CDR1 is LGHNA and CDR2 is YNFKEQ. The CDR3 sequence is 14 residues long. As to this clone: Its antigen is as yet unknown.

Extraction and reverse transcription of RNA yielded cDNA as the sequencing template. The protocol was immunoSEQ multiplex PCR, while the TCRdb copy is restricted to in-frame clones and leaves out a portion. The data contain some 120,000 clones, over 55% of them singletons. The chain uses TRBV4-2 and TRBJ1-2, with TRBD1 as a possible D gene (5 bases). Material: CD4+ T cells sorted from blood, obtained at week 4, from a patient treated with tofacitinib. The sequence was collected from a human donor with alopecia areata. The CDR3 nucleotides read TGTGCCAGCAGCCTAGGGAGAGGGGAGTCAGGCTACACCTTC. The encoded protein is CASSLGRGESGYTF.